These 9 T cell receptor beta chains were all obtained from the same sample, sequenced in a study of T cell repertoires in cytomegalovirus infection. From the reads, TCRdb called clonotypes with MiXCR, one entry per CDR3 protein. The sample shows 250,000 to 300,000 distinct CDR3 sequences, 20% to 25% of them seen only once. Their target antigens are unknown. This specimen consisted of cultured PBMCs, obtained from culture after CMV antigen stimulation. The receptors were gathered from a human donor in good health (CMV status not recorded). Some clones in this sample may be carry-over from other donors' samples.

Of note for this clonotype: The junction departs from germline at one end; a sequencing error may be responsible. J is TRBJ1-2 and V is TRBV11-2, with TRBD1 matching over 9 bases. This CDR3 spans 14 amino acids. Germline-derived CDR1 and CDR2 are SGHAT and FQNNGV. CDR3 nucleotides: TGTGCCTGCAGCTCCGTCGGGACAGGGTACAGCTACACCTTC. It is translated as CACSSVGTGYSYTF.

This clonotype was observed at least ten times. The chain is built from TRBV6-2 or TRBV6-3 and TRBJ2-3; maybe TRBD1 (5 bases). V was pared by 6 bases and J by 4 bases, with 14 bases between. Germline V lookup: CDR1 MNHEY, CDR2 SVGEGT. The CDR3 length is 14 residues. The CDR3 sequence: CASSLRTRPDTQYF. DNA for the CDR3: TGTGCCAGCAGCCTTCGGACAAGACCAGATACGCAGTATTTT.

V usage is TRBV20-1 and J usage is TRBJ2-7; 9 bases align to TRBD1. CDR1 is DFQATT, CDR2 SNEGSKA, per germline (reference sequence). Trimming removed 6 bases from V and 4 bases from J; junction bases left unmatched: 10. This CDR3 has 14 residues. The CDR3: CSAPARTGVYEQYF. The CDR3 nucleotides read TGCAGTGCCCCGGCGAGGACAGGGGTTTACGAGCAGTACTTC.

This clonotype was detected ten times or more. The chain couples TRBV7-8 to TRBJ2-2; 7 bases align to TRBD2. J gave up 6 bases and V 5 bases, and 12 bases lay outside the gene matches. The CDR3 runs 16 residues. From germline, CDR1 is SGHVS and CDR2 FQNEAQ. CDR3 protein: CASSTRGSGISGELFF. Written as DNA, the CDR3 is TGTGCCAGCAGCACCCGGGGGAGCGGGATATCCGGGGAGCTGTTTTTT.

J is TRBJ2-1 and V is TRBV4-1; maybe TRBD2 (5 bases). Germline CDR1 MGHRA, CDR2 YSYEKL. This CDR3 comprises 17 residues. The V end lost 0 bases, the J end lost 2 bases, and 14 bases lay between the germline ends. CDR3 bases: TGCGCCAGCAGCCAAGATTTGGTAATAGCGACCTACAATGAGCAGTTCTTC. Protein: CASSQDLVIATYNEQFF.

This clonotype has at least ten counts. The genes are TRBV19 and TRBJ2-2; 10 bases are shared with TRBD2. With V trimmed by 6 bases and J by 4 bases, 11 bases remained unmatched. CDR1 LNHDA and CDR2 SQIVND come from the germline V gene (reference sequence). CDR3 length: 17 residues. The CDR3 DNA is TGTGCCAGTAGACATGGCGCTAGCGGGAGAGTCACCGGGGAGCTGTTTTTT. This codes for CASRHGASGRVTGELFF.

This clonotype was seen many times. This chain connects TRBV7-2 to TRBJ1-5, with 7 bases matching TRBD1. Germline V gives CDR1 SGHTA, CDR2 FQGNSA. Unmatched junction bases numbered 3, after V lost 1 base and J lost 3 bases. There are 15 residues in the CDR3. CDR3 DNA sequence: TGTGCCAGCAGCTTAGGGGACAGTTACAATCAGCCCCAGCATTTT. Encoded protein: CASSLGDSYNQPQHF.

Only a few counts were recorded for this clonotype. The chain uses TRBV5-3 and TRBJ1-6, with TRBD1 identical over 9 bases. TRBV5-3 is marked as an open reading frame, function uncertain. CDR3 length: 17 residues. Losses at the gene ends were 8 bases for V and 2 bases for J; bases not matched to a gene: 11. For the CDR3, the DNA is TGTGCCAGCAGCCCGGGACAGGGAGTCCCCTATAATTCACCCCTCCACTTT. Translating it yields CASSPGQGVPYNSPLHF.

This clonotype was picked up many times. This CDR3 reads CASRRDYTGGNTIYF. The DNA of the CDR3 is TGTGCCAGCAGGAGGGACTACACGGGTGGAAACACCATATATTTT. V gene TRBV12-3 or TRBV12-4 combines with J gene TRBJ1-3; tentatively, D is TRBD1 (5 bases). Trimming shortened V by 6 bases and J by 3 bases, and 15 bases separated the two germline ends. This CDR3 has 15 residues.